The TCR beta chain under discussion was sequenced for a study of somatic mutations in cytotoxic T cells in rheumatoid arthritis. This clone was seen only a few times. There are 14 residues in the CDR3. Trimming stripped 5 bases from V and 8 bases from J, with 16 bases between. In germline, CDR1 is MRHNA, CDR2 SNTAGT. Produced via immunoSEQ multiplex PCR; TCRdb's table is partial and in-frame only. The table lists about 19,000 clones, roughly nine tenths of them singletons. V usage is TRBV6-4 and J usage is TRBJ2-1; D assignment may be TRBD1 or TRBD2 (5 bases each). The material sequenced was CD8+ T cells sorted from blood. The source of this sequence is a man aged 35 to 55 in good health. The CDR3 sequence: CASSPNPGTDEQFF. CDR3 DNA: TGTGCCAGCAGTCCTAACCCCGGGACCGATGAGCAGTTCTTC.